This T cell receptor (beta chain) came from a study of T cell responses to AZD1222 COVID-19 vaccine. Generated by immunoSEQ multiplex PCR, the TCRdb table keeps only in-frame clones and is missing some. This sample carries about 130,000 clones, approximately 88% of them seen once, and the ten largest clones take about 1.4%. Germline lookup yields CDR1 SGHNT and CDR2 YYREEE (reference sequence). V shed 0 bases and J shed 7 bases, with 13 bases lying between them. The CDR3 has 15 amino acids. This sequence was found in an adult in good health. The genes are TRBV5-4 and TRBJ1-4; perhaps TRBD1 as D (6 bases). Source: peripheral blood, taken on day 0 of AZD1222 vaccination. Written as DNA, the CDR3 is TGTGCCAGCAGCTTGGGTAGGGGGGAAGGTGAAAAACTGTTTTTT. Translation gives CASSLGRGEGEKLFF.